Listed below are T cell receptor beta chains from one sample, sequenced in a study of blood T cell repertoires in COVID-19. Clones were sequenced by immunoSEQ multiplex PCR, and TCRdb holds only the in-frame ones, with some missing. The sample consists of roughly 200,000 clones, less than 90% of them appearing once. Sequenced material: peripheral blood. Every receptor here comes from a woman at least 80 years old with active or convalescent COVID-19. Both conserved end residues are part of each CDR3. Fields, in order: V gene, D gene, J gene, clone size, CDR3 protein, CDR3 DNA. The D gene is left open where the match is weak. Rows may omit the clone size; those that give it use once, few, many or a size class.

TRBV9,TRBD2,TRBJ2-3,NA,CASSVDPSGGARDTQYF,TGTGCCAGCAGCGTAGATCCATCCGGGGGGGCCCGCGATACGCAGTATTTT
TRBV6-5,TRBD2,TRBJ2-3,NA,CASTPGRETDTQYF,TGTGCCAGCACCCCCGGGAGGGAGACAGATACGCAGTATTTT
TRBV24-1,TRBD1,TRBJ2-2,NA,CATKDRVFTGELFF,TGTGCCACTAAGGACAGGGTATTCACCGGGGAGCTGTTTTTT
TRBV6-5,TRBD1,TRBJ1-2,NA,CASRDSTNYGYTF,TGTGCCAGCCGGGACAGCACTAACTATGGCTACACCTTC
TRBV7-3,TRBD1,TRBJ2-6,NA,CASSRTGGVGANVLTF,TGTGCCAGCAGCCGAACAGGGGGCGTTGGGGCCAACGTCCTGACTTTC
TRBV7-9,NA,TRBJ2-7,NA,CASRDLRRVPAEQYF,TGTGCCAGCAGGGATCTCAGACGGGTTCCAGCCGAGCAGTACTTC
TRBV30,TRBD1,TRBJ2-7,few,CAWSPKGAFYEQYF,TGTGCCTGGAGCCCAAAGGGGGCGTTCTACGAGCAGTACTTC
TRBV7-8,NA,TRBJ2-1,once,CASSFDGRADNEQFF,TGTGCCAGCAGCTTTGATGGCAGGGCCGACAATGAGCAGTTCTTC
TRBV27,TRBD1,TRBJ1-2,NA,CASSSSQGARGYTF,TGTGCCAGCAGCTCCTCCCAGGGGGCTCGGGGCTACACCTTC
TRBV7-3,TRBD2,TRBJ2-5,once,CASSLGVTSGGKETQYF,TGTGCCAGCAGCTTGGGTGTGACTAGCGGGGGGAAAGAGACCCAGTACTTC
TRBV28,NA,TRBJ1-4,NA,CASSSGKRNEKLFF,TGTGCCAGCAGTTCGGGGAAACGGAATGAAAAACTGTTTTTT
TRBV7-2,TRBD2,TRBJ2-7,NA,CASSLGAGGVYEQYF,TGTGCCAGCAGCTTAGGCGCGGGGGGAGTCTACGAGCAGTACTTC
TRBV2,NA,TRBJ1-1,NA,CASRTQGNTEAFF,TGTGCCAGCAGAACTCAGGGAAACACTGAAGCTTTCTTT
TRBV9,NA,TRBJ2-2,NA,CASSGQTGELFF,TGTGCCAGCAGTGGACAGACCGGGGAGCTGTTTTTT
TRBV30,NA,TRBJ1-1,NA,CAWTRPGVYTEAFF,TGTGCCTGGACCCGACCCGGGGTGTACACTGAAGCTTTCTTT
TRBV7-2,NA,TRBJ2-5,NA,CASSPGLKETQYF,TGTGCCAGCAGCCCGGGACTCAAAGAGACCCAGTACTTC
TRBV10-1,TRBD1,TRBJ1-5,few,CASPGTDIQPQHF,TGCGCCAGCCCCGGGACAGACATTCAGCCCCAGCATTTT
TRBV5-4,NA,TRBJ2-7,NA,CASTLQGSSYEQYF,TGTGCCAGCACCCTCCAGGGCAGCTCCTACGAGCAGTACTTC
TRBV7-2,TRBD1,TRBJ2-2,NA,CASSRPAGTGDTGELFF,TGTGCCAGCAGCCGCCCAGCCGGGACAGGGGACACCGGGGAGCTGTTTTTT
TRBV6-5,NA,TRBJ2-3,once,CASSYERSTDTQYF,TGTGCCAGCAGTTACGAGCGGAGCACAGATACGCAGTATTTT
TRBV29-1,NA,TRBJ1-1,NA,CSVGGHSEAFF,TGCAGCGTTGGGGGACATTCTGAAGCTTTCTTT
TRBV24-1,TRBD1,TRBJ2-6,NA,CATSDPTTGPGANVLTF,TGTGCCACCAGTGATCCCACGACAGGGCCTGGGGCCAACGTCCTGACTTTC
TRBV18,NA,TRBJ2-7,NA,CASSPQGGTTYEQYF,TGTGCCAGCTCACCACAGGGAGGCACTACCTACGAGCAGTACTTC
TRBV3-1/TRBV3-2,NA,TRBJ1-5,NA,CASSQGSYSNQPQHF,TGTGCCAGCAGCCAAGGGAGTTATAGCAATCAGCCCCAGCATTTT
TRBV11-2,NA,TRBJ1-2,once,CASSSWGDGYTF,TGTGCCAGCAGCTCATGGGGGGATGGCTACACCTTC
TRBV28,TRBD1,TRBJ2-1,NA,CASKTGTGGFEQFF,TGTGCCAGCAAAACCGGGACAGGGGGTTTTGAGCAGTTCTTC
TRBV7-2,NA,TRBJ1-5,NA,CASGGIQPQHF,TGTGCCAGCGGAGGAATACAACCCCAGCATTTT
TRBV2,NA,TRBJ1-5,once,CASSGGGASRPQHF,TGTGCCAGCAGTGGGGGAGGGGCATCCCGGCCCCAGCATTTT
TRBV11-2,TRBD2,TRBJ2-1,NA,CASRLGTRVDNEQFF,TGTGCCAGCAGACTAGGGACTAGGGTAGATAATGAGCAGTTCTTC
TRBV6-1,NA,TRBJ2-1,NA,CASSGRGASSYNEQFF,TGTGCCAGCAGTGGTCGCGGGGCAAGCTCCTACAATGAGCAGTTCTTC
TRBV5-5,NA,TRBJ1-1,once,CASSLRTVITEAFF,TGTGCCAGCAGCCTGCGGACAGTCATCACTGAAGCTTTCTTT
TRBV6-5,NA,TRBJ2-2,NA,CASSYSIAGVGELFF,TGTGCCAGCAGTTACTCGATAGCAGGGGTGGGGGAGCTGTTTTTT
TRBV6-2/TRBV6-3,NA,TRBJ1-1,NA,CASSVTGNTEAFF,TGTGCCAGCAGTGTGACAGGAAACACTGAAGCTTTCTTT